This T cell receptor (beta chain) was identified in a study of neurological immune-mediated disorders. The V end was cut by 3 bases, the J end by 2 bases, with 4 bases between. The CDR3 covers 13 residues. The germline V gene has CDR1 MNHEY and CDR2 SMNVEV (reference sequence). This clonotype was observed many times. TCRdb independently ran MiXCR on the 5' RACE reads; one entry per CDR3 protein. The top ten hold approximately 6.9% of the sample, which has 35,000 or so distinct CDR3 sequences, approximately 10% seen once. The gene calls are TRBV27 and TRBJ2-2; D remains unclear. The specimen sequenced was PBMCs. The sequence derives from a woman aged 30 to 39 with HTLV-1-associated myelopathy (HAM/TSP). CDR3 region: CASSFRNTGELFF. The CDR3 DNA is TGTGCCAGCAGTTTCAGAAACACCGGGGAGCTGTTTTTT.